This paragraph reports one TCR beta chain. These data come from a study of blood T cell repertoires in COVID-19. Study in general: Some COVID-19 samples were acute and others convalescent; all came from the United States, Italy and Spain. Sources were T cells, B-cell-depleted T cells, or PBMCs; the material itself was cDNA or gDNA.

Germline V gene data show CDR1 as LGHNA and CDR2 as YNFKEQ. There are 15 residues in the CDR3. Trimming removed 0 bases at V and 4 bases at J, with 12 bases between. As processed by the authors: Researchers report that nucleated cell counts were estimated from reference gene primer amplification. The assay was immunoSEQ multiplex PCR, and TCRdb's table has in-frame clones only and misses some. D and trimming were read from the DNA, whereas the V and J calls and clone size are those reported in that table. This table holds approximately 54,000 clones, roughly 82% found once. This chain connects TRBV4-2 to TRBJ1-2; D ambiguous. The sample comprised peripheral blood. The clonotype was recovered from a human donor in a cohort sampled during active COVID-19. This CDR3 is CASSQEESGIYGYTF. The CDR3 DNA sequence: TGTGCCAGCAGCCAAGAAGAATCGGGTATCTATGGCTACACCTTC.